The source of this T cell receptor (beta chain) is a study of blood T cell repertoires in COVID-19 (TCRdb year 2020). Background on the whole study: Samples covering the acute and convalescent phases of COVID-19 were provided by collaborators in the United States, Italy and Spain. Subjects who had been exposed to COVID-19, were actively infected with it, or had recovered from it provided the deeply sampled blood TCRbeta repertoires that made up the dataset. The repertoires were made available in a free public database intended to serve as a resource for research on the immune response to SARS-CoV-2. The prospective study material was composed of cDNA or gDNA derived from T cells, B-cell-depleted T cells, or PBMCs. The samples were drawn from the first 160 participants of the ongoing ImmuneRACE study and from 1,254 subjects provided by 6 global collaborators. Where HLA class I and class II types were available, the types were taken from metadata supplied by the sample provider, not from assay-based typing. Sample metadata almost always included a de-identified subject ID, COVID-19 status, age in years and sex.

Clipping removes 5 bases from V and 7 bases from J, with 10 as the unmatched junction base count. From cysteine to phenylalanine, the CDR3 is 15 amino acids long. Only CDR3 DNA remains: 45 bases, in frame from the first base. The germline V gene (reference sequence) sets CDR1 to MNHEY and CDR2 to SMNVEV. Note on this clone: The antigen it binds to is not known. Base-call qualities are not available, and no considerably larger clone is one nucleotide away.

The collaborating institutions used their own protocols to collect whole blood in K2EDTA tubes. For TCRbeta analysis, collaborators shipped samples as frozen whole blood, isolated PBMCs, or DNA extracted from either of those sample types. TCRbeta CDR3 regions were amplified from genomic DNA using the immunoSEQ Assay, a bias-controlled multiplex PCR. The original methods were these. Nucleated cell counts per sample were estimated from amplification of reference gene primers within the assay. To quantify the absolute abundance of each unique TCRbeta CDR3 rearrangement, sequence reads were collapsed and filtered. For each sample, productive Simpson clonality was calculated as the square root of Simpson's diversity index over productive rearrangements. TCRdb holds this immuneACCESS table with in-frame rearrangements only. Some clones are missing; in checked studies, unresolved V genes explain under half, and the rest has no known cause. V and J calls plus clone size are reproduced from that table; the DNA served to infer D and trimming. The sample data list 200,000 or so clones, and approximately 87% of these were observed just once. In total, the top ten clones hold 2.2% of the sample.

Results and caveats for the whole study, not just this receptor: How much clinical and demographic metadata was included differed by source and by participant, and the metadata was provided uncurated.

This sequence was found in a woman between 50 and 59 years old with acute or convalescent COVID-19. Material for sequencing was peripheral blood. The rearrangement combines TRBV27 with TRBJ1-5; the junction holds 8 bases that match TRBD1. The CDR3 in this case is CASSVGQGQGQPQHF. The DNA sequence is given as TGTGCCAGCAGTGTTGGACAGGGACAAGGACAGCCCCAGCATTTT.